This passage covers 3 T cell receptor beta chains from one sample sequenced in a study of identical twins. MiXCR was run by TCRdb on the 5' RACE reads, yielding one entry per CDR3 protein. Of 700,000 or so distinct CDR3 sequences in the sample, 8.6% are singletons; the top ten hold around 0.95%. These data also featured in a second study, about yellow fever vaccine responses in identical twins.

The specimen was PBMCs. These receptors all stem from a woman younger than 35 in good health.

The sample holds a few counts of this clonotype. The chain has TRBV6-5 and TRBJ2-7; D is perhaps TRBD1 (5 bases). This CDR3 is built from 11 residues. Germline assignment: CDR1 MNHEY and CDR2 SVGAGI. V gave up 6 bases and J gave up 6 bases, with 9 bases separating them. The CDR3 spells CASRGPAEQYF. The CDR3 coding sequence is TGTGCCAGCAGGGGGCCTGCCGAGCAGTACTTC.

V usage is TRBV5-1 and J usage is TRBJ1-1; possibly TRBD1 for D (6 bases). Germline V gene data show CDR1 as SGHRS and CDR2 as YFSETQ. Between the trimmed V and J ends, which lost 6 bases and 5 bases, there was a span of 14 bases. The CDR3 consists of 13 residues. CDR3 in amino acids: CASNQGLGTEAFF. The CDR3 region has the DNA TGCGCCAGCAATCAGGGGCTTGGGACTGAAGCTTTCTTT.

A note on this clonotype: This sequence may be a read error, since a much larger clone differs from it by one base. The chain links TRBV3-1 to TRBJ2-1; D is unresolved. Germline assignment: CDR1 LGHDT and CDR2 YNNKEL (reference sequence). This CDR3 region has 13 residues. The DNA of the CDR3 is TGTGCCAGCAGCAAAGATCCACTCAATGAGCAGTTCTTC. Translating it yields CASSKDPLNEQFF.